The source of this TCR beta chain is a study of T cell responses to AZD1222 COVID-19 vaccine. The method was immunoSEQ multiplex PCR; TCRdb's version includes in-frame clones alone and lacks a portion of them. Of about 72,000 clones in the sample, more than 75% were seen once. The input for sequencing was peripheral blood, taken on day 0 of AZD1222 vaccination. The clonotype was recovered from an adult in good health.

CDR3 nucleotide sequence: TGTGCCAGCAGCGACGACAGGGGGGGAGCTTTCTTT. It translates to CASSDDRGGAFF. The chain is built from TRBV5-5 and TRBJ1-1; 9 positions match TRBD1. Germline V gives CDR1 SGHKS, CDR2 YYEKEE (reference sequence). The CDR3 totals 12 residues. The J segment lost 10 bases and the V segment lost 4 bases, leaving 5 bases of the junction unmatched.